One sample yielded the 13 T cell receptor beta chains listed below, sequenced in a study of response to subunit inactivated influenza vaccine. TCRdb redid the calling of the RT-PCR reads with MiXCR, one entry per CDR3 protein. Counted here are 450,000 to 600,000 distinct CDR3 sequences, around 7.7% occurring once; the ten biggest clones make up roughly 13%. The input for sequencing was PBMCs from blood, taken around 25 months after vaccination. These receptors all come from a man aged 45 to 75 who received an inactivated influenza vaccine.

This clonotype occurred many times. This sequence joins TRBV9 and TRBJ2-5, with 7 bases lining up with TRBD2. The CDR3 loop spans 13 amino acids. Germline lookup yields CDR1 SGDLS and CDR2 YYNGEE. V gave up 2 bases and J gave up 5 bases; unmatched junction bases: 3. DNA of the CDR3: TGTGCCAGCAGCGTGGGAGGGGCGGAGACCCAGTACTTC. Encoded protein: CASSVGGAETQYF.

This clonotype was found a few times. The chain uses TRBV18 and TRBJ1-3, with unresolved D. Trimming took 3 bases from V and 0 from J, leaving 15 bases between them. Looked up from germline, CDR1 is KGHSH and CDR2 is LQKENI. This CDR3 contains 17 residues. The CDR3 sequence is CASSPPGRKISGNTIYF. For the CDR3, the DNA is TGTGCCAGCTCACCCCCCGGACGGAAGATCTCTGGAAACACCATATATTTT.

Many counts were recorded for this clonotype. This chain joins TRBV15 and TRBJ2-1; D not resolved. The CDR3 spans 13 residues. Germline-derived CDR1 and CDR2 are LNHNV and YYDKDF (reference sequence). V shed 2 bases and J shed 8 bases, with 10 bases lying between them. In DNA, the CDR3 is TGTGCCACCAGCAGATCTCTTAAGGATGAGCAGTTCTTC. Its protein is CATSRSLKDEQFF.

This clonotype occurred many times. V usage is TRBV3-1 and J usage is TRBJ2-3; D gene ambiguous. Trimming took off 1 base at V and 1 base at J, with 6 bases between the two ends. Germline V gene data show CDR1 as LGHDT and CDR2 as YNNKEL (reference sequence). The CDR3 covers 14 residues. CDR3: CASSQGTRTDTQYF. The CDR3 bases are TGTGCCAGCAGCCAAGGTACGCGCACAGATACGCAGTATTTT.

In its sample, this clonotype was seen a few times. The chain employs TRBV7-8 and TRBJ2-7; 7 bases fit TRBD2. The V segment lost 5 bases and the J segment 5 bases; nucleotides outside the gene matches: 9. CDR3 length equals 14 residues. Germline V gene sequence: CDR1 SGHVS, CDR2 FQNEAQ. The CDR3 is CASSPLGGLNEQYF. The CDR3 DNA sequence: TGTGCCAGCAGCCCCCTGGGAGGGCTGAACGAGCAGTACTTC.

The chain carries TRBV12-3 or TRBV12-4 and TRBJ1-5, with a tentative D call TRBD1 (6 bases). Deletions cut 5 bases from V and 3 bases from J, with 17 bases between. CDR3 size: 16 residues. The CDR3 sequence is CASSPRRGRFNQPQHF. Written as DNA, the CDR3 is TGTGCCAGCAGTCCTCGTCGGGGGCGCTTCAATCAGCCCCAGCATTTT.

This clonotype was detected ten times or more. The genes are TRBV11-1 and TRBJ2-1; the D is unclear. This CDR3 spans 15 amino acids. In germline, CDR1 is SGHAT, CDR2 FQDESV (reference sequence). V dropped 6 bases and J dropped 2 bases, with 14 bases sitting between them. CDR3 loop: CASRRQSNPYNEQFF. The CDR3 nucleotides read TGTGCCAGCAGAAGGCAGAGTAACCCCTACAATGAGCAGTTCTTC.

There are many counts of this clonotype. V and J are TRBV25-1 and TRBJ1-5; D unclear. CDR1 and CDR2 from the germline V gene are MGHDK and SYGVNS. V lost 6 bases, J lost 0 bases, and 6 bases lay in between. There are 13 residues in the CDR3. The CDR3 bases are TGTGCCAGCAGCAGGTTTAGCAATCAGCCCCAGCATTTT. Translated: CASSRFSNQPQHF.

Turning to this clonotype: Given a much more abundant clone one base away, this may be a read error. The V call is TRBV20-1, the J call TRBJ2-2; 9 nucleotides align to TRBD2. Germline values: CDR1 DFQATT, CDR2 SNEGSKA (reference sequence). The CDR3 extends over 14 amino acids. CDR3 DNA: TGCAGTGCCCCACGAGCGGGAGGTTCCGGGGTGCTGTTTTTT. Protein sequence: CSAPRAGGSGVLFF.

The rearrangement links TRBV28 to TRBJ1-1; no clear D gene. Deletions cut 2 bases from V and 0 bases from J, with 4 bases between. This CDR3 region has 13 residues. CDR1 and CDR2 (germline): MDHEN, SYDVKM. CDR3 in DNA: TGTGCCAGCAGTTTACCGGTGAACACTGAAGCTTTCTTT. The encoded protein is CASSLPVNTEAFF.

This clonotype was detected many times. The chain employs TRBV9 and TRBJ2-2, with D perhaps matching TRBD2 (6 bases). CDR3 length: 16 residues. V was shortened by 4 bases and J by 4 bases, with 17 bases between the two germline ends. In germline, CDR1 is SGDLS, CDR2 YYNGEE. The CDR3 loop is CASSPPPGEVTGELFF. The CDR3 nucleotides are TGTGCCAGCAGCCCCCCCCCGGGGGAGGTCACCGGGGAGCTGTTTTTT.

This chain uses TRBV12-3 or TRBV12-4 with TRBJ2-3, with TRBD2 matching over 9 bases. The trim removed 7 bases at V and 6 bases at J, leaving 14 bases unmatched. The CDR3 contains 16 residues. This CDR3 reads CASISSGIMLGDTQYF. The CDR3 DNA reads as TGTGCCAGCATCTCTAGCGGGATAATGCTAGGGGATACGCAGTATTTT.

This clonotype was detected a few times. V and J are TRBV27 and TRBJ1-5, with 7 bases fitting TRBD1. This CDR3 contains 15 residues. Trimming removed 5 bases from V and 6 bases from J; junction bases left unmatched: 10. CDR1 and CDR2 from the germline V gene are MNHEY and SMNVEV (reference sequence). DNA for the CDR3: TGTGCCAGCAGTCCCGACAGGGTTCAGTCTCAGCCCCAGCATTTT. This codes for CASSPDRVQSQPQHF.